This TCR beta chain was profiled in a study of blood T cell repertoires in COVID-19. About the study: COVID-19 samples collected from the United States, Italy and Spain covered acute and convalescent phases.

In the source study's methods: Estimation of nucleated cell counts was performed using reference gene primer amplification. Assay: immunoSEQ multiplex PCR; the TCRdb copy retains only in-frame clones and omits some. D and trimming were read from the DNA, whereas the V and J calls and clone size are those reported in that table. The table includes 120,000 to 150,000 clones, approximately 83% detected once. The CDR3 is made up of 15 amino acids. V was pared by 7 bases and J by 0 bases, with 8 bases of the junction left unmatched. CDR1 and CDR2 (germline): ENHRY, SYGVKD. Sequenced: peripheral blood. The chain employs TRBV10-3 and TRBJ1-1; 7 bases match TRBD1. This sequence originates from a human donor in a cohort sampled during active COVID-19. CDR3 coding DNA: TGTGCCATCAACAACGGACAGGACCTGAACACTGAAGCTTTCTTT. Amino acid sequence: CAINNGQDLNTEAFF.